The rows below give T cell receptor beta chains drawn from one sample of a study of blood T cell repertoires in COVID-19. Sequencing was performed with immunoSEQ multiplex PCR; in TCRdb, only in-frame clones are kept and a portion is missing. The sample has around 250,000 clones, around 86% seen once; the top ten hold about 7.6%. Sequencing was performed on peripheral blood. The receptors here all came from a woman between 65 and 79 years old with active or convalescent COVID-19. The CDR3 runs from the conserved cysteine through the conserved F or W. The D gene is left open where the match is weak. Clone size is stated in some rows and not others, as once, few, many or a class when expanded.

TRBV7-7	TRBJ1-6	.	.	CASSPGGWRQPNSPLHF	TGTGCTAGCAGCCCCGGGGGTTGGCGGCAGCCCAATTCACCCCTCCACTTT
TRBV7-9	TRBJ2-2	.	.	CASRLESGELFF	TGTGCCAGCAGGCTAGAATCCGGGGAGCTGTTTTTT
TRBV20-1	TRBJ2-1	.	.	CSARRGEQFF	TGCAGTGCTAGAAGAGGTGAGCAGTTCTTC
TRBV7-8	TRBJ2-7	.	.	CASSPRAAYEQYF	TGTGCCAGCAGCCCCCGAGCCGCCTACGAGCAGTACTTC
TRBV6-5	TRBJ2-7	.	.	CASSTSPRSSYEQYF	TGTGCCAGCAGCACCTCCCCGAGGAGCTCCTACGAGCAGTACTTC
TRBV4-3	TRBJ2-7	.	once	CASSRDPSGTPYEQYF	TGCGCCAGCAGCCGTGATCCCTCCGGGACACCCTACGAGCAGTACTTC
TRBV7-2	TRBJ1-5	.	.	CASSFQGEQPQHF	TGTGCCAGCAGCTTCCAGGGTGAGCAGCCCCAGCATTTT
TRBV12-3/TRBV12-4	TRBJ2-3	TRBD2	.	CASSPGLARAQYF	TGTGCCAGCTCGCCGGGACTAGCGAGGGCGCAGTATTTT
TRBV7-2	TRBJ2-7	TRBD2	once	CASSTGLATYEQYF	TGTGCCAGCAGCACCGGACTAGCGACTTACGAGCAGTACTTC
TRBV6-2/TRBV6-3	TRBJ2-5	.	.	CASSLFRGGETQYF	TGTGCCAGCAGTTTGTTCAGGGGTGGAGAGACCCAGTACTTC
TRBV5-6	TRBJ1-2	.	.	CASSLEQGANYGYTF	TGTGCCAGCAGCTTGGAACAGGGCGCTAACTATGGCTACACCTTC
TRBV5-1	TRBJ2-3	TRBD1	.	CASEGTGGGNTQYF	TGCGCCAGCGAAGGGACAGGGGGCGGAAATACGCAGTATTTT
TRBV5-1	TRBJ2-7	.	.	CASGDRDYEQYF	TGCGCCAGCGGAGACAGAGACTACGAGCAGTACTTC
TRBV12-3/TRBV12-4	TRBJ1-2	.	.	CASSLGRLYGYTF	TGTGCCAGCAGTTTAGGGCGACTCTATGGCTACACCTTC
TRBV13	TRBJ2-2	.	few	CASSSTGNTGELFF	TGTGCCAGCAGCTCGACAGGGAACACCGGGGAGCTGTTTTTT
TRBV20-1	TRBJ1-1	.	.	CSETGILEAFF	TGCAGCGAGACAGGCATACTCGAAGCTTTCTTT
TRBV11-2	TRBJ1-2	TRBD1	.	CASSPPGQGNYGYTF	TGTGCCAGCAGCCCCCCGGGACAGGGGAACTATGGCTACACCTTC
TRBV6-1	TRBJ2-7	.	once	CASRLARGAYEQYF	TGTGCCAGCAGACTAGCGAGGGGGGCCTACGAGCAGTACTTC
TRBV6-5	TRBJ2-7	.	.	CASSYPGQTFEYF	TGTGCCAGCAGTTACCCCGGACAGACTTTCGAGTACTTC
TRBV7-2	TRBJ2-3	TRBD2	.	CASSLAGTSGYSDTQYF	TGTGCCAGCAGCTTAGCTGGTACTAGCGGGTACTCAGATACGCAGTATTTT
TRBV5-1	TRBJ1-3	.	.	CASSLEGRGDTIYF	TGCGCCAGCAGCTTGGAGGGCAGGGGAGACACCATATATTTT
TRBV27	TRBJ1-1	TRBD1	.	CASRRFRTGNTEAFF	TGTGCCAGCAGGCGTTTCCGGACAGGGAACACTGAAGCTTTCTTT
TRBV20-1	TRBJ2-1	.	.	CSASRGMDEQFF	TGCAGTGCTAGTAGGGGGATGGATGAGCAGTTCTTC